This T cell receptor beta chain was sequenced for a study of blood T cells in healthy people across ages. The use of a sample-barcoded 5' primer and a J-beta primer mix characterized a second PCR of roughly 6 to 11 cycles. TCRdb reanalysed the 5' RACE reads using MiXCR and keeps one entry per CDR3 protein. The data show 750,000 to 850,000 distinct CDR3 sequences, approximately 25% seen once. Concerning this clonotype itself: Its antigen is as yet unknown.

Whole-study results and caveats: The recorded TCR beta diversity per million T cells decreased in a roughly linear manner with age.

The length of the CDR3 is 14 residues. V lost 4 bases, J lost 7 bases, and 5 bases stayed unmatched. CDR1 and CDR2 from the germline V gene are MNHEY and SMNVEV (reference sequence). A further study also used this sample, focusing on T cells of mothers and their children.

The sequence derives from a boy aged 5 to 17 in good health. Sequences were obtained from blood. V is TRBV27 and J is TRBJ1-4, with 8 bases lining up with TRBD1. CDR3: CASSSQGAVEKLFF. The CDR3, as DNA: TGTGCCAGCAGTTCTCAGGGGGCAGTTGAAAAACTGTTTTTT.